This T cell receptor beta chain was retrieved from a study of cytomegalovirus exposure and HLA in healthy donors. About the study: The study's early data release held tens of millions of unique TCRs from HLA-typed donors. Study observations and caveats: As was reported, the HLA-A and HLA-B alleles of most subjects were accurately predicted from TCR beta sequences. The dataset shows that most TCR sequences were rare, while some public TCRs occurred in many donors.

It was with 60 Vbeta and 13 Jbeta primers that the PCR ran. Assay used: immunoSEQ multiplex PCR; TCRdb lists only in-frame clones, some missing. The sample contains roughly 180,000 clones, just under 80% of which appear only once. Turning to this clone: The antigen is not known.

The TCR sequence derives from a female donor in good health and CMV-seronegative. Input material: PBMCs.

The CDR3 is CASSPLLGTDYNEQFF. CDR3 bases: TGTGCCAGCTCACCGCTACTCGGGACAGATTACAATGAGCAGTTCTTC. The chain links TRBV18 to TRBJ2-1, with 7 bases fitting TRBD1. V lost 3 bases to trimming and J lost 4 bases; unmatched junction nucleotides: 9. Germline V CDR1 and CDR2: KGHSH, LQKENI. The CDR3 totals 16 residues.